The 7 T cell receptor beta chains presented below share a single source sample, sequenced in a study of cytomegalovirus exposure and HLA in healthy donors. The PCR made use of 60 Vbeta and 13 Jbeta primers. Here immunoSEQ multiplex PCR was the method, and the copy in TCRdb shows in-frame clones only, minus some. The table lists nearly 200,000 clones, 70% to 80% of them singletons, with nearly 0.4% in the top ten. Sequencing was done on a sample of PBMCs. These receptors were obtained from a male donor in good health and CMV-seropositive.

V usage is TRBV4-1 and J usage is TRBJ1-2; D is unresolved. Trimming left V 3 bases short and J 2 bases short, with 7 bases between. CDR3 size: 13 residues. Germline V gene sequence: CDR1 MGHRA, CDR2 YSYEKL. CDR3 loop: CASSQRSNYGYTF. For the CDR3, the DNA is TGCGCCAGCAGCCAGAGGTCGAACTATGGCTACACCTTC.

The CDR3 sequence: CASRSSGGSYNEQFF. Here the CDR3 DNA reads TGTGCCAGCAGATCTAGCGGGGGCTCCTACAATGAGCAGTTCTTC. V gene TRBV27 combines with J gene TRBJ2-1, with TRBD2 matching 10 bases. The CDR3 has 15 residues. With V trimmed by 6 bases and J by 0 bases, 2 bases remained unmatched. Per the germline V gene, CDR1 is MNHEY and CDR2 is SMNVEV (reference sequence).

In DNA, the CDR3 is TGTGCCAGCCACGGGGGGAACACTGAAGCTTTCTTT. Protein: CASHGGNTEAFF. The rearrangement uses TRBV6-5 and TRBJ1-1; D is possibly TRBD1 (5 bases). Germline values: CDR1 MNHEY, CDR2 SVGAGI. V was pared by 8 bases and J by 1 base, with 8 bases between. CDR3 length: 12 residues.

The chain recombines TRBV5-6 with TRBJ1-2; possible D gene TRBD1, 5 bases. Per germline, CDR1 SGHDT and CDR2 YYEEEE. This CDR3 has 16 residues. Trimming pared 4 bases from V and 0 bases from J, leaving 16 bases between. Here the CDR3 reads CASSPVFGASNYGYTF. CDR3 nucleotide sequence: TGTGCCAGCAGCCCGGTTTTTGGGGCCTCTAACTATGGCTACACCTTC.

Comment on this clone: This same CDR3 is encoded by further DNA sequences in the sample. The chain employs TRBV9 and TRBJ2-1; the match to TRBD1 covers 7 bases. CDR3 length: 14 amino acids. CDR1 is SGDLS and CDR2 is YYNGEE in the germline V gene. The V segment lost 4 bases and the J segment 7 bases; nucleotides outside the gene matches: 8. The CDR3 is CASSPPGRGNEQFF. The CDR3 DNA reads as TGTGCCAGCAGCCCCCCAGGCAGGGGGAATGAGCAGTTCTTC.

Details on this clone: At one end the junction does not follow the germline gene, possibly because of a read error. The chain recombines TRBV7-7 with TRBJ2-7; D possibly corresponds to TRBD1 (5 bases). The germline V gene encodes CDR1 SSHAT and CDR2 FNYEAQ (reference sequence). The CDR3 runs 15 residues. The CDR3 loop reads CASSLGPLSSYEQYF. The CDR3 nucleotides read TGTGCTAGCAGCTTGGGGCCCCTGAGCTCCTACGAGCAGTACTTC.

The J gene is TRBJ2-7, the V gene TRBV25-1; maybe TRBD1 (6 bases). V lost 1 base to trimming and J lost 2 bases, with 15 bases between them. From germline, CDR1 is MGHDK and CDR2 SYGVNS. The CDR3 sequence is 16 residues long. CDR3 sequence (DNA): TGTGCCAGCAGTGAATCCCGGCAGGGGTCACCCTACGAGCAGTACTTC. It yields the protein CASSESRQGSPYEQYF.